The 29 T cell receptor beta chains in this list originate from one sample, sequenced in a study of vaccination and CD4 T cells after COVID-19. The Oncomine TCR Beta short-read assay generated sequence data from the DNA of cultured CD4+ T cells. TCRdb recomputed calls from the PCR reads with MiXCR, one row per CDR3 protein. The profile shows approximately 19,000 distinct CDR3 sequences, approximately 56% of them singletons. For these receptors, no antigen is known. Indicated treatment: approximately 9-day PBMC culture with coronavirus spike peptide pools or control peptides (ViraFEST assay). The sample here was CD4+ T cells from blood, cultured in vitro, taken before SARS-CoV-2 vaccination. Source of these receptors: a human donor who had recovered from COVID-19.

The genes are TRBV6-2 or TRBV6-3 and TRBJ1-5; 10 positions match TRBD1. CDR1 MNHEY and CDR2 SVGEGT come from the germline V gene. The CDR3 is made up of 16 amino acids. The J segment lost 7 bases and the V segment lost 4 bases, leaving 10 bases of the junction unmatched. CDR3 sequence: CASSSRDRGKGQPQHF. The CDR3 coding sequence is TGTGCCAGCAGTTCTCGGGACAGGGGAAAAGGGCAGCCCCAGCATTTT.

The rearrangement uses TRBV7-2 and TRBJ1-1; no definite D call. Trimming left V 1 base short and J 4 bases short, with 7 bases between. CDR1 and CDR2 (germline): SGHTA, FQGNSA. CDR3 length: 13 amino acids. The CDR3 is CASSLVPATEAFF. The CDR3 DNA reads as TGTGCCAGCAGCTTAGTCCCCGCCACTGAAGCTTTCTTT.

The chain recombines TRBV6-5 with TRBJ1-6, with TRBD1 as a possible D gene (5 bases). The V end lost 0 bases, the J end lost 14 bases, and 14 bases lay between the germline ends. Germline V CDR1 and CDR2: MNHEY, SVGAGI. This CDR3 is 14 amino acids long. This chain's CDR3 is CASSYSGPSQTLHF. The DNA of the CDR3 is TGTGCCAGCAGTTACTCGGGACCGAGTCAGACCCTCCACTTT.

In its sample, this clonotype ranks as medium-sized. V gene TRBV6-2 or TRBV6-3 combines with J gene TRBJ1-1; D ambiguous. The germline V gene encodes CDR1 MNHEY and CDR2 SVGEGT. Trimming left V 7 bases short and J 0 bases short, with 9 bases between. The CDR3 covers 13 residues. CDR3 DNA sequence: TGTGCCAGCATAAGATTAATGAACACTGAAGCTTTCTTT. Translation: CASIRLMNTEAFF.

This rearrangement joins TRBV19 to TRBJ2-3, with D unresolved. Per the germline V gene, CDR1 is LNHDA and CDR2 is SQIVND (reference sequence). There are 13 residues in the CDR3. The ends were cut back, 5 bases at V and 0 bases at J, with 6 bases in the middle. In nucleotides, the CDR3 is TGTGCCAGTAGTCCAACTAGCACAGATACGCAGTATTTT. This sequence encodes CASSPTSTDTQYF.

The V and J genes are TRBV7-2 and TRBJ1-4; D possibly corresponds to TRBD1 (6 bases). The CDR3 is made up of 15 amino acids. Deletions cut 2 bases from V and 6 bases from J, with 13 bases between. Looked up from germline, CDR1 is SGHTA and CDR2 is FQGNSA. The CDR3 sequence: CASSLSGDRDEKLFF. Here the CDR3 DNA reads TGTGCCAGCAGCTTATCAGGGGATCGGGATGAAAAACTGTTTTTT.

CDR3 protein: CASSQQQGFADTQYF. In DNA, the CDR3 is TGTGCCAGCAGCCAACAACAGGGGTTCGCAGATACGCAGTATTTT. The chain is built from TRBV6-2 or TRBV6-3 and TRBJ2-3; 7 bases agree with TRBD1. There are 15 residues in the CDR3. CDR1 is MNHEY and CDR2 is SVGEGT in the germline V gene. The ends lost 6 bases at V and 4 bases at J; junction bases unmatched: 10.

This CDR3 reads CASSIAGTEAFF. CDR3 in DNA: TGTGCCAGTAGTATAGCAGGGACTGAAGCTTTCTTT. The chain links TRBV19 to TRBJ1-1; tentatively, D is TRBD1 (5 bases). V was cut by 1 base and J by 5 bases, with 5 bases left in between. The germline gives CDR1 LNHDA, CDR2 SQIVND (reference sequence). The CDR3 is 12 residues long.

The CDR3 protein is CASSPRLQGLAYEQYF. CDR3 nucleotide sequence: TGTGCCAGCTCACCGCGCCTCCAGGGGCTAGCCTACGAGCAGTACTTC. The gene calls are TRBV18 and TRBJ2-7, with D tentatively TRBD1 (6 bases). Trimming left V 3 bases short and J 2 bases short, with 17 bases between. Germline-derived CDR1 and CDR2 are KGHSH and LQKENI. The CDR3 runs 16 residues. Complete variable domain (other parts from reference TRBV18 and TRBJ2-7): NAGVMQNPRHLVRRRGQEARLRCSPMKGHSHVYWYRQLPEEGLKFMVYLQKENIIDESGMPKERFSAEFPKEGPSILRIQQVVRGDSAAYFCASSPRLQGLAYEQYFGPGTRLTVT.

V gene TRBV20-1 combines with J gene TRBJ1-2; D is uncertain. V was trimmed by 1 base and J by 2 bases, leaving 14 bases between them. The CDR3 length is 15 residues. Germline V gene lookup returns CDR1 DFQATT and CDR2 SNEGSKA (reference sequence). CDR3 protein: CSARVRPDPNYGYTF. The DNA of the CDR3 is TGCAGTGCTAGAGTCAGGCCCGATCCAAACTATGGCTACACCTTC.

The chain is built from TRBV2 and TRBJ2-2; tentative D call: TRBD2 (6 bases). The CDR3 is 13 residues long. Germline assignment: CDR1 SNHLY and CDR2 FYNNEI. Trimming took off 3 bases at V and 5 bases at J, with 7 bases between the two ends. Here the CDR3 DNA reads TGTGCCAGCAGTGATGCGGGGACCGGGGAGCTGTTTTTT. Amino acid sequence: CASSDAGTGELFF.

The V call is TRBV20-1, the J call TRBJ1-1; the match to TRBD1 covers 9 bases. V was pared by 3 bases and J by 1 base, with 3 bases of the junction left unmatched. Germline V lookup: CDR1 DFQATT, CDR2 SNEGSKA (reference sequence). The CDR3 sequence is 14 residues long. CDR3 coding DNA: TGCAGTGCTAGCAGGGGACAGGGGAACACTGAAGCTTTCTTT. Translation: CSASRGQGNTEAFF.

CDR3 bases: TGTGCCAGCAGCGTAGCCCCTAGGGGGGGCGTTCAAGATACGCAGTATTTT. Its translation is CASSVAPRGGVQDTQYF. The V gene is TRBV9, the J gene TRBJ2-3; perhaps TRBD2 as D (7 bases). The CDR3 extends over 17 amino acids. Germline-derived CDR1 and CDR2 are SGDLS and YYNGEE. V was clipped by 0 bases and J by 5 bases, with 19 bases between them.

The CDR3: CASSPQRGPQYF. The CDR3, as DNA: TGTGCCAGCAGCCCTCAGAGGGGCCCCCAGTACTTC. V is TRBV28 and J is TRBJ2-7; the D call may be TRBD1 or TRBD2 (5 bases each). This CDR3 region has 12 residues. Looked up from germline, CDR1 is MDHEN and CDR2 is SYDVKM. V shed 6 bases and J shed 10 bases, with 16 bases lying between them.

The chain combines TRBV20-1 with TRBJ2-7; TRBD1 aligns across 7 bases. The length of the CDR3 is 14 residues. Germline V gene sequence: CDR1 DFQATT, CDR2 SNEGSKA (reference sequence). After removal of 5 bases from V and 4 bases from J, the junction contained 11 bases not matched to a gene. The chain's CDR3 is CSAPDRVWNYEQYF. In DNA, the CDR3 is TGCAGTGCTCCAGACAGGGTGTGGAATTACGAGCAGTACTTC.

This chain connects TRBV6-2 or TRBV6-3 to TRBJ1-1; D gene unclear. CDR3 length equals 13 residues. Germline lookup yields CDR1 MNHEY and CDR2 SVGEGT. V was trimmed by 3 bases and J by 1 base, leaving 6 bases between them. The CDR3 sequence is CASSYIQNTEAFF. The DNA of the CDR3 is TGTGCCAGCAGTTATATCCAGAACACTGAAGCTTTCTTT.

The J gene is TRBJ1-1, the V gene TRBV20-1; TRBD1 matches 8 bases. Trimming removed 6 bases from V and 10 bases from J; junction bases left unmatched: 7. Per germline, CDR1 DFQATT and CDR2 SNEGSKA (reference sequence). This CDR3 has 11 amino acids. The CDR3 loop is CSADRAERAFF. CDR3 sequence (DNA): TGCAGTGCGGACAGGGCGGAGAGAGCTTTCTTT.

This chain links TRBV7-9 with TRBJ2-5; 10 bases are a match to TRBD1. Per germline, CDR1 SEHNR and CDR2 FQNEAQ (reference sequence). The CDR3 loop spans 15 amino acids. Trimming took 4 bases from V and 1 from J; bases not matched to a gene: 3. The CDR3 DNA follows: TGTGCCAGCAGCTACTGGACAGGGGGCCAAGAGACCCAGTACTTC. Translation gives CASSYWTGGQETQYF.

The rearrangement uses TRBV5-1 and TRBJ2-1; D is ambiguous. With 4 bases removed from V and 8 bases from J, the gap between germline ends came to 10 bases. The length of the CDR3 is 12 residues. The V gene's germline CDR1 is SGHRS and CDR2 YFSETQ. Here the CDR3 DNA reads TGCGCCAGCAGCCCACGGGCGGATGAGCAGTTCTTC. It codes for CASSPRADEQFF.

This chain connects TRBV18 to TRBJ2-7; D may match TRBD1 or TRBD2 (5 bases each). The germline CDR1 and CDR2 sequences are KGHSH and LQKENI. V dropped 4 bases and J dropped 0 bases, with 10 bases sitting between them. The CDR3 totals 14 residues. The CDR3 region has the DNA TGTGCCAGCTCACGGGACCAAATCTCCTACGAGCAGTACTTC. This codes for CASSRDQISYEQYF.

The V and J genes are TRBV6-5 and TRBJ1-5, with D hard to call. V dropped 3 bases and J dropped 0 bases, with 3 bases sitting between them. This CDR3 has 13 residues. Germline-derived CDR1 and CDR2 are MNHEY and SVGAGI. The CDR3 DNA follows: TGTGCCAGCAGTTATAGTAGCAATCAGCCCCAGCATTTT. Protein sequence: CASSYSSNQPQHF.

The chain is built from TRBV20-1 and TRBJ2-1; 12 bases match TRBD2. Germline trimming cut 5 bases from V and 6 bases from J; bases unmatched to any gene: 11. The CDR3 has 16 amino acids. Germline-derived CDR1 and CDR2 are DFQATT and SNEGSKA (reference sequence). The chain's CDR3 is CSAWIGLAGNLNEQFF. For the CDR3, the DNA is TGCAGTGCTTGGATTGGACTAGCGGGAAACCTCAATGAGCAGTTCTTC.

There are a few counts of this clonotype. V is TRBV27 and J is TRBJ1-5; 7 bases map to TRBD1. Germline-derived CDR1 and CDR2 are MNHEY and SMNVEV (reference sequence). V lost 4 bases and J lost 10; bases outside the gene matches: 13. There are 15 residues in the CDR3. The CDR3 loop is CASSSRQGWSEPQHF. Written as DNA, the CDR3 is TGTGCCAGCAGTTCTCGACAGGGTTGGAGTGAACCCCAGCATTTT.

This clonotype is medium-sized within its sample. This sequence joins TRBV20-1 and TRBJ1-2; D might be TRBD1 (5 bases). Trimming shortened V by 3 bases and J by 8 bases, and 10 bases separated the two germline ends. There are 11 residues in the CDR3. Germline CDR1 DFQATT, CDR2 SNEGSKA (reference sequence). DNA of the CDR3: TGCAGTGCTAGTATGGGGGTAGGCTACACCTTC. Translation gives CSASMGVGYTF.

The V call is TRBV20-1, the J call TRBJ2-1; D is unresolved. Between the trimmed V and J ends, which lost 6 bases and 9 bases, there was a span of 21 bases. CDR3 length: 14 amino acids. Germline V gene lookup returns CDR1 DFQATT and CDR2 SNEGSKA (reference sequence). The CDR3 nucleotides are TGCAGTGCCGTTGACTCGGTGAAATTCTTTGAGCAGTTCTTC. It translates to CSAVDSVKFFEQFF.

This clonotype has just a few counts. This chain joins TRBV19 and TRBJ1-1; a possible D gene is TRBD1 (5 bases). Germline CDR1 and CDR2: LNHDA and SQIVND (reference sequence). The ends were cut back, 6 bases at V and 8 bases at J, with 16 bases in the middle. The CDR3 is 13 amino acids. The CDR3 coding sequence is TGTGCCAGTAGCCTGACAGCCAGGGCCGAAGCTTTCTTT. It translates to CASSLTARAEAFF.

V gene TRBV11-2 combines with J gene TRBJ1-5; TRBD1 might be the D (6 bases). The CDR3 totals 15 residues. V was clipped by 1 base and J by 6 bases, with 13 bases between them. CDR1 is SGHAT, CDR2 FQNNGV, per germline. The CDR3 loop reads CASSLAPGGSQPQHF. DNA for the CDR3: TGTGCCAGCAGCTTAGCTCCGGGGGGCAGTCAGCCCCAGCATTTT.

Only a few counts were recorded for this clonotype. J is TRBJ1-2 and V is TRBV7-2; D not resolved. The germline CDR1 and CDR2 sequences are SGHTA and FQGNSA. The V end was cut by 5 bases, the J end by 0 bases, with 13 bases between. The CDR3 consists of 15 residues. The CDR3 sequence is CASSLDPQANYGYTF. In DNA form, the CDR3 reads TGTGCCAGCAGCCTGGACCCCCAAGCTAACTATGGCTACACCTTC.

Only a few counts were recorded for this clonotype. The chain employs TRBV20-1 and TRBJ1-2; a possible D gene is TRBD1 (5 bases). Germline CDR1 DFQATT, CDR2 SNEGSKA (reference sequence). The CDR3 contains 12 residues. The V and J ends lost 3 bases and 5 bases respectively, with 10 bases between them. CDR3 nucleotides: TGCAGTGCTAGCGGGGGAGGGTATGGCTACACCTTC. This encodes CSASGGGYGYTF.